Below are 18 T cell receptor beta chains sequenced from a single sample in a study of cytomegalovirus exposure and HLA in healthy donors. Researchers ran the PCR with 60 Vbeta and 13 Jbeta primers. Data came from immunoSEQ multiplex PCR; TCRdb stores just in-frame clones and leaves some out. The sample records 95,000 to 130,000 clones, 70% to 80% being singletons. The sample consisted of PBMCs. These receptors all stem from a woman between 18 and 30 years old in good health and CMV-seronegative.

This clone has a handful of counts. The chain has TRBV19 and TRBJ1-5; D possibly corresponds to TRBD1 (6 bases). Germline V gives CDR1 LNHDA, CDR2 SQIVND (reference sequence). The CDR3 runs 17 residues. The V end lost 6 bases, the J end lost 6 bases, and 24 bases lay between the germline ends. For the CDR3, the DNA is TGTGCCAGTAGCACCACCGCCACAGGGTATGGCGGTCAGCCCCAGCATTTT. It encodes CASSTTATGYGGQPQHF.

The rearrangement links TRBV11-2 to TRBJ1-5; possibly TRBD1 for D (5 bases). The CDR3 loop spans 15 amino acids. Trimming cost V 1 base and J 5 bases, with 12 bases left between them. CDR1 SGHAT and CDR2 FQNNGV come from the germline V gene. The DNA for the CDR3 is TGTGCCAGCAGCTTAGGTCAGGGAGGCTATCAGCCCCAGCATTTT. This codes for CASSLGQGGYQPQHF. Full variable domain (rest looked up from reference TRBV11-2 and TRBJ1-5): EAGVAQSPRYKIIEKRQSVAFWCNPISGHATLYWYQQILGQGPKLLIQFQNNGVVDDSQLPKDRFSAERLKGVDSTLKIQPAKLEDSAVYLCASSLGQGGYQPQHFGDGTRLSIL.

J is TRBJ2-1 and V is TRBV2; TRBD2 agrees at 7 bases. The junction had 12 bases not matched to a gene; V was cut back by 8 bases and J by 8 bases. The germline CDR1 and CDR2 sequences are SNHLY and FYNNEI. The CDR3 loop spans 14 amino acids. The DNA for the CDR3 is TGTGCCAGCGGGGGACCCACGGGAGGCGATGAGCAGTTCTTC. Its protein is CASGGPTGGDEQFF.

This clone has more than one count but fewer than ten. The CDR3 loop reads CASSLGDSSYEQYF. The DNA for the CDR3 is TGCGCCAGCAGCCTCGGGGACAGCTCCTACGAGCAGTACTTC. This chain uses TRBV5-1 with TRBJ2-7; 7 nucleotides match TRBD1. V lost 4 bases to trimming and J lost 0 bases; unmatched junction nucleotides: 4. The length of the CDR3 is 14 residues. Germline V gene sequence: CDR1 SGHRS, CDR2 YFSETQ.

The V gene is TRBV4-1, the J gene TRBJ1-2; no definite D call. Trimming cost V 1 base and J 7 bases, with 7 bases left between them. Germline lookup yields CDR1 MGHRA and CDR2 YSYEKL. CDR3 size: 12 residues. For the CDR3, the DNA is TGCGCCAGCAGCCAAGGACTCGCTGGCTACACCTTC. Its translation is CASSQGLAGYTF.

The chain joins TRBV6-1 to TRBJ2-5; D remains ambiguous. Germline lookup yields CDR1 MNHNS and CDR2 SASEGT. Between the trimmed V and J ends, which lost 4 bases and 9 bases, there was a span of 15 bases. CDR3 length: 13 amino acids. This chain's CDR3 is CASSGLDQTAQYF. The CDR3 DNA is TGTGCCAGCAGTGGGCTAGATCAGACGGCCCAGTACTTC.

The rearrangement links TRBV19 to TRBJ2-6; 9 positions match TRBD1. Germline V gives CDR1 LNHDA, CDR2 SQIVND (reference sequence). V shed 6 bases, J shed 0 bases, and the junction held 6 bases outside the gene matches. CDR3 length equals 17 residues. CDR3 region: CASSLGTGTSGANVLTF. For the CDR3, the DNA is TGTGCCAGTAGCCTCGGGACAGGGACCTCTGGGGCCAACGTCCTGACTTTC. Variable domain in full (rest from reference TRBV19 and TRBJ2-6): DGGITQSPKYLFRKEGQNVTLSCEQNLNHDAMYWYRQDPGQGLRLIYYSQIVNDFQKGDIAEGYSVSREKKESFPLTVTSAQKNPTAFYLCASSLGTGTSGANVLTFGAGSRLTVL.

The rearrangement uses TRBV11-2 and TRBJ2-3, with 8 bases fitting TRBD2. Per the germline V gene, CDR1 is SGHAT and CDR2 is FQNNGV. With V trimmed by 5 bases and J by 14 bases, 15 bases remained unmatched. The CDR3 length is 14 residues. CDR3 sequence reads: CASSAYLGGLDMYF. Here the CDR3 DNA reads TGTGCCAGCAGCGCCTATTTAGGGGGACTAGACATGTATTTT.

This sequence joins TRBV9 and TRBJ2-5; D remains ambiguous. The V gene lost 0 bases and the J gene lost 5 bases, with 8 bases spanning the gap. Germline V gene lookup returns CDR1 SGDLS and CDR2 YYNGEE. The CDR3 has 13 amino acids. This CDR3 is CASSVALTETQYF. In DNA, the CDR3 is TGTGCCAGCAGCGTAGCCCTAACGGAGACCCAGTACTTC. Full variable domain (missing parts from reference TRBV9 and TRBJ2-5): DSGVTQTPKHLITATGQRVTLRCSPRSGDLSVYWYQQSLDQGLQFLIQYYNGEERAKGNILERFSAQQFPDLHSELNLSSLELGDSALYFCASSVALTETQYFGPGTRLLVL.

The chain recombines TRBV19 with TRBJ2-2, with D perhaps matching TRBD1 (6 bases). Trimming pared 6 bases from V and 0 bases from J, leaving 8 bases between. The CDR3 runs to 14 residues. CDR1 LNHDA and CDR2 SQIVND come from the germline V gene (reference sequence). The CDR3 spells CASRGTSNTGELFF. CDR3 in DNA: TGTGCCAGTAGAGGGACATCGAACACCGGGGAGCTGTTTTTT.

This sequence joins TRBV9 and TRBJ2-3; 8 bases are a match to TRBD2. The trim removed 2 bases at V and 0 bases at J, leaving 2 bases unmatched. The CDR3 length is 15 residues. Germline V gives CDR1 SGDLS, CDR2 YYNGEE. CDR3: CASSVSGTSTDTQYF. CDR3 in DNA: TGTGCCAGCAGCGTTAGCGGGACTAGCACAGATACGCAGTATTTT.

The chain couples TRBV6-1 to TRBJ2-1; 10 nucleotides line up with TRBD2. The trim removed 7 bases at V and 4 bases at J, leaving 4 bases unmatched. From germline, CDR1 is MNHNS and CDR2 SASEGT. CDR3 length equals 14 residues. The CDR3 sequence: CASNTAGGYNEQFF. CDR3 bases: TGTGCCAGCAATACAGCGGGGGGGTACAATGAGCAGTTCTTC.

The sample holds one count of this clone. The J gene is TRBJ1-5, the V gene TRBV30; D might be TRBD1 (5 bases). Trimming stripped 4 bases from V and 1 base from J, with 14 bases between. The germline V gene has CDR1 GTSNPN and CDR2 SVGIG (reference sequence). The CDR3 has 15 residues. This CDR3 reads CAWKVAGPSNQPQHF. CDR3 bases: TGTGCCTGGAAGGTTGCAGGGCCAAGCAATCAGCCCCAGCATTTT.

CDR3 DNA: TGTGCCACCAGCAGAGTCCGGACAGGTCGGAGCACTGAAGCTTTCTTT. Amino acid sequence: CATSRVRTGRSTEAFF. The V gene is TRBV15, the J gene TRBJ1-1; 7 nucleotides line up with TRBD1. CDR3 length equals 16 residues. Germline V gene data show CDR1 as LNHNV and CDR2 as YYDKDF (reference sequence). With 1 base clipped from V and 4 bases from J, the junction kept 9 bases outside the gene matches.

The CDR3 region is CASSPVGPASTGELFF. The CDR3 DNA sequence: TGTGCCAGCAGCCCAGTGGGCCCCGCAAGCACCGGGGAGCTGTTTTTT. The gene calls are TRBV7-2 and TRBJ2-2; D uncertain. This CDR3 has 16 residues. Trimming stripped 5 bases from V and 4 bases from J, with 17 bases between. From germline, CDR1 is SGHTA and CDR2 FQGNSA.

This clone was observed once. V and J are TRBV2 and TRBJ1-4; 7 bases map to TRBD1. The CDR3 is 14 residues long. Germline CDR1 is SNHLY and CDR2 is FYNNEI. With 6 bases clipped from V and 6 bases from J, the junction kept 7 bases outside the gene matches. The CDR3 spells CASRRGTVDEKLFF. Here the CDR3 DNA reads TGTGCCAGCAGGAGGGGGACAGTTGATGAAAAACTGTTTTTT.

The rearrangement links TRBV4-1 to TRBJ2-1, with D tentatively TRBD2 (5 bases). Trimming stripped 2 bases from V and 9 bases from J, with 11 bases between. CDR3 size: 13 residues. Germline CDR1 is MGHRA and CDR2 is YSYEKL. The CDR3 loop is CASSQRNRGEQFF. As DNA, the CDR3 is TGCGCCAGCAGCCAAAGGAACCGGGGTGAGCAGTTCTTC.

This clone was observed a few times. This chain uses TRBV6-1 with TRBJ1-1; D gene uncertain. The length of the CDR3 is 15 residues. Germline assignment: CDR1 MNHNS and CDR2 SASEGT. Trimming took off 2 bases at V and 2 bases at J, with 12 bases between the two ends. CDR3 DNA: TGTGCCAGCAGTGAAACCCATGAGGATAACACTGAAGCTTTCTTT. Translating gives CASSETHEDNTEAFF.